Listed below are T cell receptor beta chains from one sample, sequenced in a study of T cell repertoires in cytomegalovirus infection. TCRdb passed the reads through MiXCR, listing each CDR3 protein once. This table has a few hundred thousand distinct CDR3 sequences, around a sixth appearing once. The material sequenced was PBMCs. The receptors originated from a human donor in good health (CMV status not recorded). Some clones in this sample may be carry-over from other donors' samples. The CDR3 runs from the conserved cysteine through the conserved F or W. D genes are given only for firm matches. The size field is filled for only some rows; it gives once, few, many or a size class.

abundance	v_gene	d_gene	j_gene	CDR3nt	CDR3aa
.	TRBV12-3/TRBV12-4	.	TRBJ2-5	TGTGCCAGCAGTTTAATGGGGGGAGCGGAGACCCAGTACTTC	CASSLMGGAETQYF
.	TRBV20-1	.	TRBJ1-2	TGCAGTGCTAGCGGGCAAAACTATGGCTACACCTTC	CSASGQNYGYTF
many	TRBV12-5	.	TRBJ2-3	TGTGCTAGTGGCCGCGGGACTGATCCTAGCACAGATACGCAGTATTTT	CASGRGTDPSTDTQYF
many	TRBV7-9	.	TRBJ1-1	TGTGCCAGCAGCTTTGAGGGTGCCACTGAAGCTTTCTTT	CASSFEGATEAFF
.	TRBV12-3/TRBV12-4	.	TRBJ1-6	TGTGCCAGCAGTGTGGGGCTGGCCCTCCACTTT	CASSVGLALHF
.	TRBV18	.	TRBJ2-1	TGTGCCAGCTCACAGCAGGGAGGTGAGCAGTTCTTC	CASSQQGGEQFF
many	TRBV19	.	TRBJ1-6	TGTGCCAGTCAGGGATTCTCCTATAATTCACCCCTCCACTTT	CASQGFSYNSPLHF
few	TRBV11-2	TRBD2	TRBJ2-1	TGTGCCAGCAGCTTAGTAGCGGGGCTATACAATGAGCAGTTCTTC	CASSLVAGLYNEQFF
many	TRBV7-2	.	TRBJ1-1	TGTGCCAGCAGCCCGAGGACAGCAAACCGAGCTTTCTTT	CASSPRTANRAFF
many	TRBV7-2	.	TRBJ2-5	TGTGCCAGCAGCTACCAGGCGGGCGAGACCCAGTACTTC	CASSYQAGETQYF
few	TRBV12-3/TRBV12-4	.	TRBJ1-3	TGTGCCAGCAGTTTAATTGAAAACACCATATATTTT	CASSLIENTIYF
.	TRBV27	.	TRBJ2-2	TGTGCCAGCAGGGTGGTAGGAACCCGGGAGCTGTTTTTT	CASRVVGTRELFF
many	TRBV6-5	.	TRBJ2-5	TGTGCCAGCAGTTACTCAGGGACACCCAAAGAGACCCAGTACTTC	CASSYSGTPKETQYF
.	TRBV7-9	.	TRBJ1-1	TGTGCCAGCAGCTTAGGGGCGAACGGTGAAGCTTTCTTT	CASSLGANGEAFF
few	TRBV7-9	TRBD2	TRBJ2-1	TGTGCCAGCAGCCTTTCGGAGATCGCCGGGGGGATTATAGATGAGCAGTTCTTC	CASSLSEIAGGIIDEQFF
few	TRBV15	.	TRBJ2-3	TGTGCCACCAGCAGAGAATCGTCAAGAGCCGACACAGATACGCAGTATTTT	CATSRESSRADTDTQYF
many	TRBV6-1	TRBD2	TRBJ2-5	TGTGCCGCCAAAGGGGGGCTAGCGGGTGGGGAGACCCAGTACTTC	CAAKGGLAGGETQYF
many	TRBV20-1	TRBD1	TRBJ1-1	TGCAGTGCTAGTCAGGGGGTGAACACTGAAGCTTTCTTT	CSASQGVNTEAFF